This passage covers 2 T cell receptor beta chains from one sample sequenced in a study of T cell responses to AZD1222 COVID-19 vaccine. Assay used: immunoSEQ multiplex PCR; TCRdb lists only in-frame clones, some missing. Of about 140,000 clones listed, 90% were seen once; the top ten hold roughly 3.1%. The specimen was peripheral blood, collected on day 0 of AZD1222 vaccination. These TCRs come from an adult in good health.

This clone was counted between two and nine times. The rearrangement joins TRBV5-5 to TRBJ2-2; 7 bases are shared with TRBD1. V shed 5 bases, J shed 3 bases, and the junction held 4 bases outside the gene matches. The CDR3 extends over 14 amino acids. Germline-derived CDR1 and CDR2 are SGHKS and YYEKEE (reference sequence). The CDR3 protein is CASRPQGYTGELFF. The DNA of the CDR3 is TGTGCCAGCAGGCCACAGGGGTACACCGGGGAGCTGTTTTTT.

The chain links TRBV7-9 to TRBJ1-4; D gene unclear. With 1 base removed from V and 3 bases from J, the gap between germline ends came to 12 bases. Germline loops: CDR1 SEHNR, CDR2 FQNEAQ (reference sequence). CDR3 length: 16 amino acids. The CDR3 nucleotides are TGTGCCAGCAGCTTAGTGGGTACAGTCTCTAATGAAAAACTGTTTTTT. This codes for CASSLVGTVSNEKLFF.